This T cell receptor (beta chain) was recorded in a study of shared clonotypes between healthy human individuals. In the case of this clone: The identical CDR3 is also encoded by other nucleotide sequences in the sample.

This CDR3 comprises 13 residues. Trimming pared 6 bases from V and 1 base from J, leaving 9 bases between. The V gene's germline CDR1 is MNHEY and CDR2 SVGAGI. Using immunoSEQ multiplex PCR, the repertoire was profiled, and TCRdb retains in-frame clones only, with some absent. Here the sample spans millions of clones, about 95% being singletons. This clonotype was obtained from a young man in good health. The chain recombines TRBV6-5 with TRBJ1-1; D call uncertain. Input material: naive CD4+ T cells sorted from blood. Subset meaning: CD45RA+ positively selected. The CDR3 sequence: CASRPTGNTEAFF. In DNA, the CDR3 is TGTGCCAGCAGACCCACGGGGAACACTGAAGCTTTCTTT.